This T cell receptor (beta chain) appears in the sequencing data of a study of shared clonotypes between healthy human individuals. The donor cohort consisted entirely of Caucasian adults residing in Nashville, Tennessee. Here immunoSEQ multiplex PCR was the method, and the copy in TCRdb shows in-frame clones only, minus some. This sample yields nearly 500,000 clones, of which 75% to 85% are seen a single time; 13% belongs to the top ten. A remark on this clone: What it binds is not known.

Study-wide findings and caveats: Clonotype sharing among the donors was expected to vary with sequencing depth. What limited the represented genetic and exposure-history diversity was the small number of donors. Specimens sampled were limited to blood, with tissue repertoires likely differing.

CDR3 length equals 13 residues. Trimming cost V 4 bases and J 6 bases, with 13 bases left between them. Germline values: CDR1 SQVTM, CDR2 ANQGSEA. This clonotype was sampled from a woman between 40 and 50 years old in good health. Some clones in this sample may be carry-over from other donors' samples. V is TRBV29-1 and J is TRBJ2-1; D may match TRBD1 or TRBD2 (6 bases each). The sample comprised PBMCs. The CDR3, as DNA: TGCAGCGTTGGAGGGGGGCGGTTCAATGAGCAGTTCTTC. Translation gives CSVGGGRFNEQFF.